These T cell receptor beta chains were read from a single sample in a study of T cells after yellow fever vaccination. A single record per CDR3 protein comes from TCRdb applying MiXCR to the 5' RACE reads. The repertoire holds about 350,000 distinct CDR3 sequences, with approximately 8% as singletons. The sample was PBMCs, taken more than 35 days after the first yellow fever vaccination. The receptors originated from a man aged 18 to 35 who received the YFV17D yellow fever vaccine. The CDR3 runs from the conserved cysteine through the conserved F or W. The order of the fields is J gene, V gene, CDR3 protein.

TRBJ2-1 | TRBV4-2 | CASSQDTGGWNEQFF
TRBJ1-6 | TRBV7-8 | CASSLGPGQGSTPLHF
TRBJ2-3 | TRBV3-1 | CASSQDLAGGPITDTQYF
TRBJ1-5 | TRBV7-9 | CASSLGGLSNQPQHF
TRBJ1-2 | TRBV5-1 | CASSLSAGSYGYTF
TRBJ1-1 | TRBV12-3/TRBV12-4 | CASSSGVGGRGTEAFF
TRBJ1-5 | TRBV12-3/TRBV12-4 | CASSLFQGNQPQHF
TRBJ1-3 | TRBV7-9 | CASSTWTGRNTIYF
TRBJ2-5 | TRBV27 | CASSPRQGRETQYF
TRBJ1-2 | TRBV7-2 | CASSPDKNYGYTF
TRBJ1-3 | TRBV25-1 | CASSYDSVGNTIYF
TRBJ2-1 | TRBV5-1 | CASSSRDRVFNEQFF
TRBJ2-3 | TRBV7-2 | CASSFWGAGADTQYF
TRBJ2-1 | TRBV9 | CASSVAMDRSYNEQFF
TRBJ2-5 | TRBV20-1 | CSLPGTQYF
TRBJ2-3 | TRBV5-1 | CASSLWRTDTDTQYF
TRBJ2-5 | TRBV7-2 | CASSLDRGLETQYF
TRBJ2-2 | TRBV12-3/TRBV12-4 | CASGGGPTNTGELFF
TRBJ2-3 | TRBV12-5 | CASGLSGGGTDTQYF
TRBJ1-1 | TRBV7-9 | CASSWSRGSTEAFF
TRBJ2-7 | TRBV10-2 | CATPLPRSTGGREQYF
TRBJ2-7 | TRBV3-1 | CASSAWDRVNEQYF
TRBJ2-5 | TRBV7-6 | CASSFGSGEPETQYF
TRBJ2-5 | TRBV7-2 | CASSQPGSYGTQYF
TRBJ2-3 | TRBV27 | CASRGGVSSPTDTQYF
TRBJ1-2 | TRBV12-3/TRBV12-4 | CASSLPGYGYTF